A selection of T cell receptor beta chains follows, all from one sample in a study of T cells expressing NK-cell markers. TCRdb reanalyzed the 5' RACE reads and collapses them to one entry per CDR3 protein, without DNA. The listing records fewer than 400,000 distinct CDR3 sequences. Source material: blood T cells: a sorted CD56 or NKG2C T cell subset, CD4+ or CD8+ T cells, or bulk PBMC T cells (not recorded which). The source is a man aged 18-70 years in good health. The CDR3 runs from the conserved cysteine through the conserved F or W.

v_gene	j_gene	len	CDR3aa
TRBV12-5	TRBJ1-5	14	CASGFGHPNQPQHF
TRBV20-1	TRBJ2-5	12	CSARGLSMTQYF
TRBV29-1	TRBJ1-1	16	CSVEELDRYMNTEAFF
TRBV20-1	TRBJ1-5	15	CSARETGASNQPQHF
TRBV29-1	TRBJ1-1	13	CSVDNPSSAEAFF
TRBV28	TRBJ2-7	14	CASSFNRPPYEQYF
TRBV6-5	TRBJ2-5	14	CASSYKGGVETQYF
TRBV15	TRBJ2-7	14	CATSRDTSSYEQYF
TRBV6-1	TRBJ2-3	15	CASTLQGAGTDTQYF
TRBV18	TRBJ1-1	16	CASSPWRTAKNTEAFF
TRBV20-1	TRBJ2-3	17	CSARDLEAGGTTDTQYF
TRBV29-1	TRBJ2-3	14	CSGRAGHTTDTQYF
TRBV4-2	TRBJ2-1	16	CASSQDGGLEDNEQFF
TRBV9	TRBJ2-5	19	CASSPRMSSGGALKETQYF
TRBV19	TRBJ2-1	15	CASSIDRGGNNEQFF
TRBV6-1	TRBJ1-1	11	CASRWTGEAFF
TRBV19	TRBJ1-2	14	CASSIPTGTYGYTF
TRBV11-2	TRBJ2-5	14	CASSFRGFVETQYF
TRBV7-2	TRBJ2-7	17	CASSSGLAGGYTYEQYF
TRBV10-3	TRBJ2-6	16	CAISPTGHTGANVLTF
TRBV5-4	TRBJ1-2	15	CASSLDGGSGYGYTF
TRBV12-3/TRBV12-4	TRBJ1-1	12	CASSFRVTEAFF
TRBV12-3/TRBV12-4	TRBJ2-2	14	CASRLVQGSPELFF
TRBV6-1	TRBJ2-2	14	CASSPVAPPGELFF
TRBV7-8	TRBJ2-5	16	CASSSELGPNQETQYF
TRBV21-1	TRBJ1-2	14	CASSKQDLVYGYTF
TRBV20-1	TRBJ2-3	17	CSAPEGSSGGQTDTQYF
TRBV7-6	TRBJ2-2	15	CASSLLGQNTGELFF
TRBV7-9	TRBJ2-7	15	CASSPGRGGANEQYF
TRBV5-6	TRBJ2-5	15	CASSLDLSGPETQYF
TRBV4-2	TRBJ2-3	14	CASSHPPTAGTQYF
TRBV11-2	TRBJ1-2	13	CASSLSGPQGYTF
TRBV20-1	TRBJ2-2	12	CSVAVNTGELFF
TRBV5-1	TRBJ1-6	17	CASSLETAALVDSPLHF
TRBV11-1	TRBJ1-4	18	CASSPTVGTGGTNEKLFF
TRBV20-1	TRBJ2-7	15	CSARIRLAGDYEQYF
TRBV5-6	TRBJ2-3	14	CASSAGTGSDTQYF
TRBV4-2	TRBJ2-1	16	CASSHLGLARYNEQFF
TRBV5-1	TRBJ1-1	13	CASSLSVGGEAFF
TRBV24-1	TRBJ2-1	14	CATSDLRGSNEQFF
TRBV12-3/TRBV12-4	TRBJ1-1	13	CASLDRLNTEAFF
TRBV24-1	TRBJ2-3	16	CATSASSGGAVDTQYF
TRBV6-1	TRBJ1-2	14	CASREMTGGYGYTF
TRBV20-1	TRBJ2-1	16	CSARVGQRGIYNEQFF
TRBV29-1	TRBJ2-3	15	CSVGPGLVTTDTQYF
TRBV28	TRBJ2-7	13	CASGTENVYEQYF
TRBV7-2	TRBJ2-5	17	CASSLLQGGPTQETQYF
TRBV12-3/TRBV12-4	TRBJ2-5	16	CASSGLAGGLGETQYF
TRBV9	TRBJ2-5	15	CASSVGGQGVETQYF
TRBV20-1	TRBJ2-1	12	CSAPNPGREQFF
TRBV28	TRBJ1-5	16	CASSFAIWTVNQPQHF
TRBV6-2/TRBV6-3	TRBJ1-1	14	CASSNEGKGTEAFF
TRBV25-1	TRBJ1-1	14	CASRNRAGNTEAFF
TRBV20-1	TRBJ2-1	15	CSARLAGRGYNEQFF